One and the same sample provided the 7 T cell receptor beta chains below, sequenced in a study of blood T cell repertoires in COVID-19. Repertoires were generated with immunoSEQ multiplex PCR, while TCRdb's copy carries only in-frame clones and drops some. The sample lists 120,000 or so clones, roughly four fifths seen once, with about 15% in the top ten. Sequencing was performed on peripheral blood. All receptors derive from a man aged 25 to 40 with COVID-19, enrolled during active disease.

The chain links TRBV15 to TRBJ2-5, with D perhaps matching TRBD2 (5 bases). V shed 4 bases and J shed 4 bases, with 10 bases lying between them. The CDR3 is made up of 13 amino acids. From germline, CDR1 is LNHNV and CDR2 YYDKDF (reference sequence). CDR3 DNA sequence: TGTGCCACCAGCACCCACAGCGGAGAGACCCAGTACTTC. Amino acids: CATSTHSGETQYF.

This sequence joins TRBV7-9 and TRBJ1-1, with D tentatively TRBD1 (6 bases). The CDR3 covers 15 residues. V lost 4 bases and J 1 base, leaving 13 bases between the germline ends. Germline loops: CDR1 SEHNR, CDR2 FQNEAQ (reference sequence). The CDR3 protein is CASSSGGTPNTEAFF. The CDR3 DNA follows: TGTGCCAGCAGCTCGGGTGGGACACCGAACACTGAAGCTTTCTTT.

This chain uses TRBV19 with TRBJ1-5; D is unresolved. V was cut by 2 bases and J by 3 bases, with 8 bases left in between. Germline V gene lookup returns CDR1 LNHDA and CDR2 SQIVND (reference sequence). This CDR3 has 14 residues. The CDR3 reads CASSIPGYNQPQHF. As DNA, the CDR3 is TGTGCCAGTAGTATACCCGGGTACAATCAGCCCCAGCATTTT.

V usage is TRBV7-9 and J usage is TRBJ2-4; the match to TRBD2 covers 11 bases. The CDR3 is 17 residues long. CDR1 and CDR2 from the germline V gene are SEHNR and FQNEAQ (reference sequence). V lost 6 bases to trimming and J lost 0 bases; unmatched junction nucleotides: 7. The CDR3, as DNA: TGTGCCAGCAGTTCAAGACTAGCGGGGCTAGCCAAAAACATTCAGTACTTC. Protein sequence: CASSSRLAGLAKNIQYF.

J is TRBJ1-1 and V is TRBV6-5; maybe TRBD1 (5 bases). CDR3 size: 14 residues. V lost 2 bases, J lost 6 bases, and 13 bases lay in between. CDR1 and CDR2 from the germline V gene are MNHEY and SVGAGI. CDR3: CASSYGGGNSEAFF. Written as DNA, the CDR3 is TGTGCCAGCAGTTACGGGGGAGGGAATTCTGAAGCTTTCTTT.

The chain couples TRBV27 to TRBJ2-1, with 10 nucleotides matching TRBD2. CDR3 length: 15 amino acids. The trim removed 2 bases at V and 4 bases at J, leaving 2 bases unmatched. The germline gives CDR1 MNHEY, CDR2 SMNVEV (reference sequence). CDR3 bases: TGTGCCAGCAGTTTAACAGCGGGGGGGTACAATGAGCAGTTCTTC. It encodes CASSLTAGGYNEQFF.

The rearrangement joins TRBV6-5 to TRBJ1-1; 9 bases fit TRBD1. Germline lookup yields CDR1 MNHEY and CDR2 SVGAGI. CDR3 size: 14 residues. Germline trimming cut 4 bases from V and 1 base from J; bases unmatched to any gene: 1. The CDR3 DNA reads as TGTGCCAGCAGTTGGACAGGGGCGAACACTGAAGCTTTCTTT. Its translation: CASSWTGANTEAFF.